The rows below give T cell receptor beta chains drawn from one sample of a study of CD8 T cells in Susac syndrome. TCRdb independently ran MiXCR on the immunoSEQ multiplex PCR reads; one entry per CDR3 protein. The sample lists about 200,000 distinct CDR3 sequences, roughly 92% occurring once. Sample: CD8+ T cells from PBMCs. Receptors were obtained from a human donor with multiple sclerosis. The CDR3 runs from the conserved cysteine through the conserved F or W. D genes are given only for firm matches. The size of a clone is reported for some rows only, either as once, few or many, or as a class for expanded clones.

>TRBV11-2|17|NA|TRBD2|TRBJ2-3
CASSLTLAGEGTDTQYF
TGTGCCAGCAGCTTAACACTAGCGGGAGAGGGCACAGATACGCAGTATTTT
>TRBV13|14|NA|TRBD2|TRBJ2-7
CASSAGTSNYEQYF
TGTGCCAGCAGCGCCGGGACTAGCAACTACGAGCAGTACTTC
>TRBV15|14|once|TRBD2|TRBJ2-1
CATSTGTSDYEQFF
TGTGCCACCAGCACCGGGACTAGCGACTATGAGCAGTTCTTC
>TRBV2|14|NA|TRBD1|TRBJ1-2
CASIKDRGLYGYTF
TGTGCCAGCATTAAAGACAGGGGTCTGTATGGCTACACCTTC
>TRBV6-2/TRBV6-3|13|NA|NA|TRBJ2-2
CASSDQWTGELFF
TGTGCCAGCAGTGACCAGTGGACCGGGGAGCTGTTTTTT
>TRBV12-3/TRBV12-4|14|NA|NA|TRBJ1-2
CASSFGMLYGGYTF
TGTGCCAGCAGTTTTGGGATGCTCTATGGAGGCTACACCTTC
>TRBV5-1|16|NA|NA|TRBJ2-1
CASNPEGARGYNEQFF
TGCGCCAGCAACCCAGAAGGGGCGCGGGGCTACAATGAGCAGTTCTTC
>TRBV5-6|16|NA|NA|TRBJ2-1
CASSLVGDYFYNEQFF
TGTGCCAGCAGCTTGGTGGGAGACTATTTCTACAATGAGCAGTTCTTC
>TRBV28|13|NA|NA|TRBJ2-7
CASRGRGAYEQYF
TGTGCCAGCAGAGGGAGAGGAGCCTACGAGCAGTACTTC
>TRBV9|13|NA|NA|TRBJ1-1
CASSPIRGTEAFF
TGTGCCAGCAGCCCAATCCGGGGCACTGAAGCTTTCTTT
>TRBV27|13|NA|NA|TRBJ2-3
CASSFEYTDTQYF
TGTGCCAGCAGTTTTGAGTACACAGATACGCAGTATTTT
>TRBV20-1|11|NA|NA|TRBJ2-7
CSARLRYEQYF
TGCAGTGCTAGACTCCGCTACGAGCAGTACTTC
>TRBV29-1|14|NA|NA|TRBJ2-5
CSVDLPGAGPPQYF
TGCAGCGTTGACCTGCCGGGGGCGGGACCTCCCCAGTACTTC
>TRBV28|16|NA|NA|TRBJ1-3
CASRLNLGQRGNTIYF
TGTGCCAGCAGGCTCAACCTGGGACAACGAGGAAACACCATATATTTT
>TRBV5-6|13|NA|NA|TRBJ2-5
CASSYGTPGTQYF
TGTGCCAGCAGCTACGGGACTCCCGGGACCCAGTACTTC
>TRBV5-1|12|NA|NA|TRBJ2-1
CASWGDDNEQFF
TGCGCCTCGTGGGGTGACGACAATGAGCAGTTCTTC
>TRBV24-1|13|NA|TRBD1|TRBJ2-1
CATSDLQGYEQFF
TGTGCCACCAGTGATTTACAGGGGTATGAGCAGTTCTTC
>TRBV5-1|14|NA|TRBD2|TRBJ2-1
CASRLAGGIDEQFF
TGCGCCAGCAGACTAGCGGGGGGGATCGATGAGCAGTTCTTC
>TRBV19|10|few|NA|TRBJ2-7
CASGDYEQYF
TGTGCCAGTGGGGACTACGAGCAGTACTTC
>TRBV29-1|10|NA|NA|TRBJ2-1
CSGRGGEQFF
TGCAGCGGAAGGGGTGGTGAGCAGTTCTTC
>TRBV12-3/TRBV12-4|14|NA|TRBD1|TRBJ1-5
CASSLRAGGQPQHF
TGTGCCAGCAGTTTAAGGGCAGGGGGCCAGCCCCAGCATTTT
>TRBV29-1|11|NA|NA|TRBJ2-7
CSVESEVGQYF
TGCAGCGTTGAAAGTGAAGTAGGGCAGTACTTC
>TRBV4-1|16|NA|NA|TRBJ1-5
CASSQGWGEGNQPQHF
TGCGCCAGCAGCCAAGGTTGGGGGGAAGGCAATCAGCCCCAGCATTTT
>TRBV30|14|NA|TRBD1|TRBJ1-5
CAWSQGQGVQPQHF
TGTGCCTGGAGTCAGGGACAGGGTGTTCAGCCCCAGCATTTT
>TRBV6-5|12|NA|NA|TRBJ2-3
CASMAATDTQYF
TGTGCCAGCATGGCAGCCACAGATACGCAGTATTTT
>TRBV27|16|NA|TRBD1|TRBJ1-5
CASSPTDRGSNQPQHF
TGTGCCAGCAGTCCAACCGACAGGGGTAGCAATCAGCCCCAGCATTTT
>TRBV6-1|13|once|NA|TRBJ2-7
CASSEAQSYEQYF
TGTGCCAGCAGTGAAGCCCAATCCTACGAGCAGTACTTC
>TRBV12-3/TRBV12-4|14|NA|NA|TRBJ2-2
CATSGKTNTGELFF
TGTGCCACCTCTGGCAAGACGAACACCGGGGAGCTGTTTTTT
>TRBV13|13|NA|NA|TRBJ1-2
CASSTRGLYGYTF
TGTGCCAGCAGCACCCGGGGCCTCTATGGCTACACCTTC
>TRBV5-6|12|NA|NA|TRBJ2-7
CASSLDLYEQYF
TGTGCCAGCAGCTTGGACCTCTACGAGCAGTACTTC
>TRBV15|15|NA|TRBD1|TRBJ1-4
CATNTDRGASEKLFF
TGTGCCACCAACACGGACAGGGGCGCGAGTGAAAAACTGTTTTTT
>TRBV5-1|13|NA|TRBD2|TRBJ2-7
CASSSAGDYEQYF
TGCGCCAGCAGCTCTGCGGGAGACTACGAGCAGTACTTC
>TRBV2|15|NA|NA|TRBJ2-1
CASSDSGRKGDEQFF
TGTGCCAGCAGTGACTCGGGGCGGAAGGGGGATGAGCAGTTCTTC
>TRBV18|16|NA|NA|TRBJ2-7
CASSPPMGRGSYEQYF
TGTGCCAGCTCACCACCGATGGGGCGGGGTTCCTACGAGCAGTACTTC
>TRBV4-2|19|NA|TRBD2|TRBJ2-3
CASSQEPGLAGDDGDTQYF
TGTGCCAGCAGCCAAGAACCAGGACTAGCGGGAGACGATGGAGATACGCAGTATTTT
>TRBV7-6|15|NA|NA|TRBJ2-3
CASSADLASTDTQYF
TGTGCCAGCAGCGCGGACTTGGCTAGCACAGATACGCAGTATTTT
>TRBV29-1|10|NA|NA|TRBJ2-1
CSVQDPSQFF
TGCAGCGTCCAGGACCCCTCCCAGTTCTTC
>TRBV27|14|NA|NA|TRBJ2-7
CASSLRGGHYEQYF
TGTGCCAGCAGCCTCCGCGGGGGCCACTACGAGCAGTACTTC
>TRBV6-2/TRBV6-3|13|NA|NA|TRBJ1-2
CASSKGSNYGYTF
TGTGCCAGCAGTAAGGGAAGTAACTATGGCTACACCTTC
>TRBV6-5|14|few|NA|TRBJ2-4
CASSTGLAKNIQYF
TGTGCCAGCAGCACAGGGCTAGCCAAAAACATTCAGTACTTC
>TRBV28|14|NA|TRBD1|TRBJ2-1
CASSLLTGENEQFF
TGTGCCAGCAGTTTGTTGACAGGGGAGAATGAGCAGTTCTTC
>TRBV20-1|16|NA|NA|TRBJ2-5
CSARDLSGGHQETQYF
TGCAGTGCTAGAGATCTTTCCGGGGGGCATCAAGAGACCCAGTACTTC
>TRBV9|15|NA|TRBD1|TRBJ2-1
CASRPPGQGPHEQFF
TGTGCCAGCAGACCCCCGGGACAGGGGCCCCATGAGCAGTTCTTC
>TRBV5-1|15|NA|NA|TRBJ2-5
CASTPPGTRGETQYF
TGCGCCAGCACCCCGCCCGGGACCCGGGGAGAGACCCAGTACTTC
>TRBV19|11|NA|NA|TRBJ1-1
CASSIWSEAFF
TGTGCCAGTAGTATTTGGAGCGAAGCTTTCTTT
>TRBV20-1|16|once|TRBD1|TRBJ2-6
CSAREPGGSGANVLTF
TGCAGTGCTAGAGAACCAGGGGGTTCTGGGGCCAACGTCCTGACTTTC
>TRBV11-2|13|NA|TRBD2|TRBJ2-1
CASGGGDYNEQFF
TGTGCCAGCGGCGGGGGGGACTACAATGAGCAGTTCTTC
>TRBV7-9|11|NA|TRBD2|TRBJ2-7
CAGGGAYEQYF
TGTGCCGGGGGAGGGGCCTACGAGCAGTACTTC
>TRBV27|15|NA|TRBD1|TRBJ2-1
CASSPDRGSYNEQFF
TGTGCCAGCAGTCCAGACAGGGGGTCCTACAATGAGCAGTTCTTC
>TRBV27|11|NA|NA|TRBJ1-5
CASVPNQPQHF
TGTGCCAGCGTACCCAATCAGCCCCAGCATTTT
>TRBV20-1|13|NA|NA|TRBJ2-7
CSAESPGSYEQYF
TGCAGTGCCGAGAGCCCGGGGTCCTACGAGCAGTACTTC
>TRBV6-5|17|NA|NA|TRBJ2-2
CASSYLNRDRYTGELFF
TGTGCCAGCAGTTACTTGAACCGGGACCGATACACCGGGGAGCTGTTTTTT
>TRBV11-1|16|NA|NA|TRBJ2-7
CASSLASGTVTYEQYF
TGTGCCAGCAGCTTAGCGTCCGGGACGGTCACCTACGAGCAGTACTTC
>TRBV28|13|NA|TRBD2|TRBJ2-1
CASSYGLLAGQFF
TGTGCCAGCAGTTATGGCCTGCTAGCGGGGCAGTTCTTC
>TRBV29-1|13|NA|NA|TRBJ1-1
CSVAGGRNTEAFF
TGCAGCGTTGCTGGGGGAAGGAACACTGAAGCTTTCTTT
>TRBV5-6|14|NA|TRBD1|TRBJ1-6
CASSLGTGLSPLHF
TGTGCCAGCAGCTTGGGGACAGGCCTTTCACCCCTCCACTTT
>TRBV14|15|NA|TRBD1|TRBJ2-7
CASSPNRDRAYEQYF
TGTGCCAGCAGCCCCAACCGGGACAGGGCCTACGAGCAGTACTTC
>TRBV30|13|NA|NA|TRBJ2-2
CAWMEPWAGELFF
TGTGCCTGGATGGAACCCTGGGCGGGGGAGCTGTTTTTT
>TRBV18|19|once|NA|TRBJ2-1
CASSPAHHGEAHPYNEQFF
TGTGCCAGCTCACCAGCTCACCACGGGGAGGCCCATCCCTACAATGAGCAGTTCTTC
>TRBV9|14|NA|NA|TRBJ2-7
CASSPRGRGSEQYF
TGTGCCAGCAGCCCCCGGGGCCGAGGGAGCGAGCAGTACTTC